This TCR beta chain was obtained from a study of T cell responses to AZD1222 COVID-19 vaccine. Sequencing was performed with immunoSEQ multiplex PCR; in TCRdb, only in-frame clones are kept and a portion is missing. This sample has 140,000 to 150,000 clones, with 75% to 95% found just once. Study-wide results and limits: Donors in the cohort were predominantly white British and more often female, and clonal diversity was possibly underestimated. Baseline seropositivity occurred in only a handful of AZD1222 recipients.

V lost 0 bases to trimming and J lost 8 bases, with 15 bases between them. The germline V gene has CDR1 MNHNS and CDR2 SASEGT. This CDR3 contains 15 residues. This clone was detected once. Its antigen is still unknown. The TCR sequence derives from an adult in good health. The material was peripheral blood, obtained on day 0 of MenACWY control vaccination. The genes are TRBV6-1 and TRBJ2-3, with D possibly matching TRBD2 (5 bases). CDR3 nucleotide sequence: TGTGCCAGCAGTGAAGCGTTTGTTCGGGGATCTACGCAGTATTTT. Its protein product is CASSEAFVRGSTQYF.